This T cell receptor (beta chain) came from a study of Ad26.COV2.S vaccination and SARS-CoV-2 variants. Looking at the study overall: Into the muscle, Ad26.COV2.S was dosed once or twice, 56 days apart. Study-wide points: Using TCR breadth and depth analyses may have led to underestimated total T cell responses. Participants given vaccine showed non-spike TCR breadth similar to that of placebo recipients.

With regard to this clone: As yet, its antigen is unknown.

Profiled with immunoSEQ multiplex PCR; TCRdb holds only in-frame clones, not every one. In the table there are over 400,000 clones, 92% of which are singletons. Treatment meaning: about 20 received Ad26.COV2.S at low or high dose, single or two shots; 5 received placebo; per-sample allocation not given. Following the first vaccine or placebo injection, samples were taken on day 63. Donation came from an adult in Boston who was aged 18-55 years. Trimming pared 2 bases from V and 7 bases from J, leaving 15 bases between. CDR1 is MNHEY and CDR2 is SVGEGT in the germline V gene. The CDR3 totals 15 residues.

The specimen was peripheral blood, collected in a trial of Ad26.COV2.S vaccine versus placebo. This sequence was found in a person between 18 and 60 years old who received the Ad26.COV2.S COVID-19 vaccine or a placebo. This chain joins TRBV6-2 or TRBV6-3 and TRBJ1-5; tentatively, D is TRBD1 (6 bases). The DNA for the CDR3 is TGTGCCAGCAGTTACCGTGGGGGGCTGGGACAGCCCCAGCATTTT. Protein: CASSYRGGLGQPQHF.